This T cell receptor (beta chain) appears in the sequencing data of a study of cytomegalovirus exposure and HLA in healthy donors. Study results and caveats: The study assumed roughly uniform donor sequencing depth for presence/absence analyses. Links to common viral pathogens appeared, in a later analysis, for several of the most significant clusters. Previously analyzed data showed that most TCR beta V segments were productive at a frequency of about 87% or about 30%.

The CDR3 spans 15 residues. Germline CDR1 is MGHDK and CDR2 is SYGVNS. The V gene lost 1 base and the J gene lost 3 bases, with 13 bases spanning the gap. Details on this clone: As yet, its antigen is unknown.

The PCR made use of 60 Vbeta and 13 Jbeta primers. Sequenced by immunoSEQ multiplex PCR; TCRdb stores in-frame clones only, minus some. This table lists about 64,000 clones. The sequence was obtained from a woman aged 18-35 years in good health and CMV-seronegative. V and J are TRBV25-1 and TRBJ2-7, with a possible D match to TRBD2 (5 bases). The material sequenced was PBMCs. CDR3 in amino acids: CASSEWSSFHYEQYF. CDR3 in DNA: TGTGCCAGCAGTGAATGGTCTAGCTTCCACTACGAGCAGTACTTC.